These T cell receptor beta chains were read from a single sample in a study of cytomegalovirus exposure and HLA in healthy donors. Profiling relied on immunoSEQ multiplex PCR, and the TCRdb table lists in-frame clones only, not all of them. Of about 160,000 clones listed, nearly 90% were seen once; the top ten hold 4.2%. The sample comprised PBMCs. The origin of the receptors is a man between 18 and 29 years old in good health and CMV-seropositive. CDR3s leave out the opening cysteine and the closing phenylalanine or tryptophan. The order of the fields is J gene, V gene, CDR3 protein.

j_call: TRBJ1-4; v_call: TRBV15; cdr3_aa: ATSSLTGVGEKLF
j_call: TRBJ2-7; v_call: TRBV5-8; cdr3_aa: ASSLLAGDYEQY
j_call: TRBJ1-2; v_call: TRBV5-1; cdr3_aa: ASSLGQGSGYT
j_call: TRBJ2-7; v_call: TRBV5-5; cdr3_aa: ASSLGGTGWDEQY
j_call: TRBJ2-3; v_call: TRBV19; cdr3_aa: ASSAMRDTQY
j_call: TRBJ2-6; v_call: TRBV5-6; cdr3_aa: ASSFDRGTTGANVLT
j_call: TRBJ1-1; v_call: TRBV19; cdr3_aa: ASSIGDREDTEAF
j_call: TRBJ1-2; v_call: TRBV28; cdr3_aa: ASSSPTAGRDYGYT
j_call: TRBJ2-5; v_call: TRBV13; cdr3_aa: ASSHIRVQETQY
j_call: TRBJ1-1; v_call: TRBV6-1; cdr3_aa: ASRRQGEAF
j_call: TRBJ1-2; v_call: TRBV27; cdr3_aa: ATKRDSLYGYT
j_call: TRBJ1-2; v_call: TRBV6-5; cdr3_aa: ASSYSRTGNYGYT
j_call: TRBJ1-3; v_call: TRBV25-1; cdr3_aa: ASSRTGMGNTIY
j_call: TRBJ2-1; v_call: TRBV5-5; cdr3_aa: ASTTLREEQF
j_call: TRBJ2-6; v_call: TRBV29-1; cdr3_aa: SVASVGANVLT
j_call: TRBJ1-5; v_call: TRBV4-1; cdr3_aa: ASSQGHSADQPQH
j_call: TRBJ1-1; v_call: TRBV10-1; cdr3_aa: ASCLGAF
j_call: TRBJ2-1; v_call: TRBV2; cdr3_aa: ASSEGAPNEQF
j_call: TRBJ2-3; v_call: TRBV23-1; cdr3_aa: ASSPGTPGQGRDTQY
j_call: TRBJ2-2; v_call: TRBV7-8; cdr3_aa: ASSPKQAGTGELF
j_call: TRBJ2-1; v_call: TRBV9; cdr3_aa: ASSVVGAAQVSNNEQF
j_call: TRBJ2-7; v_call: TRBV27; cdr3_aa: ASSYAGGQGYEQY
j_call: TRBJ2-1; v_call: TRBV6-1; cdr3_aa: ASSLAGGPTNEQF
j_call: TRBJ2-1; v_call: TRBV19; cdr3_aa: ASRPPGLATNEQF
j_call: TRBJ2-3; v_call: TRBV5-1; cdr3_aa: ASAPGQSTDTQY
j_call: TRBJ2-1; v_call: TRBV7-9; cdr3_aa: ASPRGNEQF
j_call: TRBJ1-2; v_call: TRBV6-1; cdr3_aa: ASSGTGFVDYGYT